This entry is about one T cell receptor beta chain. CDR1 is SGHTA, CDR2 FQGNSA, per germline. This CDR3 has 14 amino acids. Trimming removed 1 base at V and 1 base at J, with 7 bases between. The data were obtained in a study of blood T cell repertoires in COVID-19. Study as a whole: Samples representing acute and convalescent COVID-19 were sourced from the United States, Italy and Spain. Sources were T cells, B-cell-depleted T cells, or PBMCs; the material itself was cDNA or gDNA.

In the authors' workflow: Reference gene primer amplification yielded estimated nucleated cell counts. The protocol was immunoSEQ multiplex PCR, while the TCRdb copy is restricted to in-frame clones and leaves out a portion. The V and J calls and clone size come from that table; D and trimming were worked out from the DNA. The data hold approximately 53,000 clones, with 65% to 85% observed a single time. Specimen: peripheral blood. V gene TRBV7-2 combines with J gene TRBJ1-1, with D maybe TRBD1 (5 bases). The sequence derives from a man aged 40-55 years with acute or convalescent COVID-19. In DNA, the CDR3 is TGTGCCAGCAGCTTAGTTACAGGGAACACTGAAGCTTTCTTT. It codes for CASSLVTGNTEAFF. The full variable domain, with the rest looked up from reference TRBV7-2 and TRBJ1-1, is GAGVSQSPSNKVTEKGKDVELRCDPISGHTALYWYRQSLGQGLEFLIYFQGNSAPDKSGLPSDRFSAERTGGSVSTLTIQRTQQEDSAVYLCASSLVTGNTEAFFGQGTRLTVV.